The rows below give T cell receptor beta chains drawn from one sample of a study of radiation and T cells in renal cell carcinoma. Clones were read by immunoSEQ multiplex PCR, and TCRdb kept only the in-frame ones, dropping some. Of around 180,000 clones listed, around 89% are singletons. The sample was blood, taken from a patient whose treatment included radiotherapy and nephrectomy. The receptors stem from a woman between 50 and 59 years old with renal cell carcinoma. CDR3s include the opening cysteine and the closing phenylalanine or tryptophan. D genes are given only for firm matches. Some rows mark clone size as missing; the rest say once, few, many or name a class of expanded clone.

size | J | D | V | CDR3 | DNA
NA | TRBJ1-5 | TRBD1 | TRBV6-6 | CASSQTGDQPQHF | TGTGCCAGCAGTCAGACAGGGGATCAGCCCCAGCATTTT
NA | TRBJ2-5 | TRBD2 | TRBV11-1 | CASSLPTSGGGETQYF | TGTGCCAGCAGCTTACCAACTAGCGGGGGGGGAGAGACCCAGTACTTC
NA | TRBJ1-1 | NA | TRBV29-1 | CSVERGNTEAFF | TGCAGCGTTGAGAGGGGGAACACTGAAGCTTTCTTT
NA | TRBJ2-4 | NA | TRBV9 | CASSVDRGPAKNIQYF | TGTGCCAGCAGCGTAGATCGGGGACCAGCCAAAAACATTCAGTACTTC
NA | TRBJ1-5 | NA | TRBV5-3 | CARSLRGEVNQPQHF | TGTGCCAGAAGCTTGAGGGGAGAGGTCAATCAGCCCCAGCATTTT
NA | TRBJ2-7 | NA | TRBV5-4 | CASSLVGDTNVYEQYF | TGTGCCAGCAGCTTGGTAGGGGACACGAATGTGTACGAGCAGTACTTC
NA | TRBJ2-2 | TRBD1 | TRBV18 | CASFRQGGIGELFF | TGTGCCAGCTTCCGACAGGGGGGAATCGGGGAGCTGTTTTTT
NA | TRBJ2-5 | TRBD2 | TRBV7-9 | CASETSGGAKTQYF | TGTGCCAGCGAAACTAGCGGGGGGGCAAAGACCCAGTACTTC
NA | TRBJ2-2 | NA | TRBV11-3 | CASSLGAGEYPGELFF | TGTGCCAGCAGCTTAGGGGCAGGGGAATACCCCGGGGAGCTGTTTTTT
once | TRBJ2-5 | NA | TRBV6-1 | CASRGQGFETQYF | TGTGCCAGCAGGGGACAAGGGTTCGAGACCCAGTACTTC
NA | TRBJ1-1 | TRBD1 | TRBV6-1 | CASSVQGMNTEAFF | TGTGCCAGCAGTGTACAGGGGATGAACACTGAAGCTTTCTTT
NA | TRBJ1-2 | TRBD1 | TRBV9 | CASSVGQLETGYTF | TGTGCCAGCAGCGTGGGACAGCTCGAGACTGGCTACACCTTC
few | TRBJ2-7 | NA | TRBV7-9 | CASSLKSAGSLAYEQYF | TGTGCCAGCAGCTTAAAGTCTGCCGGCTCCTTAGCCTACGAGCAGTACTTC
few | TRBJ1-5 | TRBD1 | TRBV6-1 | CASRLTGDQPQHF | TGTGCCAGCAGATTGACAGGGGATCAGCCCCAGCATTTT
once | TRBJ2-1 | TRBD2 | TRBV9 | CASSVAGGYEQFF | TGTGCCAGCAGCGTAGCGGGGGGGTATGAGCAGTTCTTC
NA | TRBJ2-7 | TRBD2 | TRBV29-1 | CSASGGVYEQYF | TGCAGCGCCAGCGGGGGGGTATACGAGCAGTACTTC
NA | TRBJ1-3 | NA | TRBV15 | CATSRGGVNPSGNTIYF | TGTGCCACCAGCAGAGGGGGGGTAAATCCCTCTGGAAACACCATATATTTT
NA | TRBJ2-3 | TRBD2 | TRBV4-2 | CASSQGTSGGVDTQYF | TGTGCCAGCAGCCAAGGGACTAGCGGGGGTGTAGATACGCAGTATTTT
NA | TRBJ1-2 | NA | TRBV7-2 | CASSLGQLRGGGYTF | TGTGCCAGCAGCTTAGGGCAGTTGAGGGGCGGGGGCTACACCTTC
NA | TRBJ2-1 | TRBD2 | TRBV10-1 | CASSASGGATEQFF | TGCGCCAGCAGTGCTAGCGGGGGGGCCACTGAGCAGTTCTTC
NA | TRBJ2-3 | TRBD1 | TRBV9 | CASSVDGQGTTDTQYF | TGTGCCAGCAGCGTAGACGGACAGGGGACCACAGATACGCAGTATTTT
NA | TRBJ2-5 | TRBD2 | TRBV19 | CASSISPAGGQETQYF | TGTGCCAGTAGTATATCCCCAGCGGGGGGACAAGAGACCCAGTACTTC
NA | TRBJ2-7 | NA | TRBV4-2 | CASSQVGGQGGSYEQYF | TGTGCCAGCAGCCAAGTGGGGGGTCAGGGAGGCTCCTACGAGCAGTACTTC
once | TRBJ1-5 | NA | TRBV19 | CASSQPGRDNQPQHF | TGTGCCAGTAGCCAACCGGGACGGGACAATCAGCCCCAGCATTTT
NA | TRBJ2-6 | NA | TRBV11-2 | CASSPSGANVLTF | TGTGCCAGCAGCCCCTCTGGGGCCAACGTCCTGACTTTC
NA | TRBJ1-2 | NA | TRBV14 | CASSPTRQSNYGYTF | TGTGCCAGCAGCCCTACACGACAGTCCAACTATGGCTACACCTTC
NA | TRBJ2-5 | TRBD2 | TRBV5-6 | CASSAVGGAGETQYF | TGTGCCAGCAGCGCCGTCGGGGGGGCCGGGGAGACCCAGTACTTC
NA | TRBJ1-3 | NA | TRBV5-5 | CASSWGGSGNTIYF | TGTGCCAGCAGCTGGGGGGGTTCTGGAAACACCATATATTTT
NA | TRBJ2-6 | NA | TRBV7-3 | CASSLAGANVLTF | TGTGCCAGCAGCTTAGCCGGGGCCAACGTCCTGACTTTC
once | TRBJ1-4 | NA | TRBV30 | CASLPATNEKLFF | TGTGCCTCCTTACCCGCAACTAATGAAAAACTGTTTTTT
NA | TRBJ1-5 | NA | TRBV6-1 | CASSGQGTFSNQPQHF | TGTGCCAGCAGTGGGCAGGGGACCTTTAGCAATCAGCCCCAGCATTTT
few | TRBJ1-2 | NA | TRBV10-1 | CAYRTRTANYGYTF | TGCGCCTACCGGACGCGAACTGCTAACTATGGCTACACCTTC
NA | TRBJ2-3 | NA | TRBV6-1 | CASSGQPTDTQYF | TGTGCCAGCAGTGGACAACCCACAGATACGCAGTATTTT
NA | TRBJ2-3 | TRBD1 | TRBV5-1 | CASSLPTGGESDTQYF | TGCGCCAGCAGCTTGCCTACAGGGGGCGAGTCAGATACGCAGTATTTT
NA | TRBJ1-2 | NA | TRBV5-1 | CASSLEPNGYTF | TGCGCCAGCAGCTTGGAGCCGAATGGCTACACCTTC
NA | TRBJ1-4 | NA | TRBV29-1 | CSVRQTLNEKLFF | TGCAGCGTTCGACAGACTTTAAATGAAAAACTGTTTTTT
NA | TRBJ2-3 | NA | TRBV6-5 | CASRRIGRTDTQYF | TGTGCCAGCAGACGTATTGGGCGCACAGATACGCAGTATTTT
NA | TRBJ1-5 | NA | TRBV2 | CASSPQGLNNQPQHF | TGTGCCAGCAGCCCACAGGGTCTCAACAATCAGCCCCAGCATTTT
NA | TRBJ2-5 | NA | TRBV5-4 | CASSLNGDTGETQYF | TGTGCCAGCAGCTTGAACGGCGACACCGGGGAGACCCAGTACTTC
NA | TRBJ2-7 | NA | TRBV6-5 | CASSYSRSSATYEQYF | TGTGCCAGCAGTTACTCGAGAAGTAGCGCTACCTACGAGCAGTACTTC
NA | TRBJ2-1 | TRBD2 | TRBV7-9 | CASSLDGGVAGGSNEQFF | TGTGCCAGCAGCTTAGACGGCGGTGTAGCGGGGGGAAGTAATGAGCAGTTCTTC
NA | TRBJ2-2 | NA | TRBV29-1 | CSVDMGRGGTGELFF | TGCAGCGTTGACATGGGGCGCGGCGGGACCGGGGAGCTGTTTTTT
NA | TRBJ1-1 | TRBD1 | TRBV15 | CATSRDLQGAGTEAFF | TGTGCCACCAGCAGAGATCTCCAGGGGGCAGGCACTGAAGCTTTCTTT
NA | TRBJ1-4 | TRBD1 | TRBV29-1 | CSVVLQGANEKLFF | TGCAGCGTTGTTCTACAGGGGGCTAATGAAAAACTGTTTTTT
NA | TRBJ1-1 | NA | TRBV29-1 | CSVEARFYTEAFF | TGCAGCGTTGAAGCCAGATTCTACACTGAAGCTTTCTTT
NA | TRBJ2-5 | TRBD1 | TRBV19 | CASSRDREETQYF | TGTGCCAGTAGTCGGGACAGGGAAGAGACCCAGTACTTC